There are a few counts of the clone carrying this T cell receptor (beta chain). The data belong to a study of identical twins. Between the trimmed V and J ends, which lost 6 bases and 2 bases, there was a span of 14 bases. Germline CDR1 is SNHLY and CDR2 is FYNNEI. The CDR3 is 14 residues long. One entry per CDR3 protein results from TCRdb running MiXCR on the 5' RACE reads. The sample shows some 630,000 distinct CDR3 sequences, 7.1% of them seen only once. These data also formed part of another study, on yellow fever vaccine responses in identical twins.

The sequence was collected from a woman younger than 35 in good health. Sequencing input: PBMCs. The rearrangement joins TRBV2 to TRBJ2-7, with D possibly TRBD1 on 6 matching bases. CDR3 amino acids: CASRSDSATYEQYF. The CDR3 coding sequence is TGTGCCAGCAGATCGGACAGCGCTACCTACGAGCAGTACTTC.